A selection of T cell receptor beta chains follows, all from one sample in a study of regulatory T cells in long-lasting Graves disease. TCRdb recomputed calls from the multiplex PCR reads with MiXCR, one row per CDR3 protein. Here the sample spans over 400,000 distinct CDR3 sequences, approximately 15% being singletons. The same sample was also studied in work on T cells in Graves' hyperthyroidism and ophthalmopathy.

The source material was peripheral blood mononuclear cells (PBMCs), sampled at new diagnosis, from a patient treated with antithyroid drugs. The receptors shown here come from a woman aged 45-59 years with Graves disease. The CDR3 runs from the conserved cysteine through the conserved F or W. The D gene is left open where the match is weak. The size entry is marked missing in some rows and otherwise reads once, few, many or a size class.

TRBV27	.	.	TRBJ1-2	CASSLTPTNYGYTF	TGTGCCAGCAGTTTGACACCTACCAACTATGGCTACACCTTC
TRBV6-5	many	TRBD1	TRBJ1-1	CASSYSGGQGRAEAFF	TGTGCCAGCAGTTACTCGGGGGGACAGGGTCGCGCTGAAGCTTTCTTT
TRBV18	few	TRBD1	TRBJ2-3	CASSRTGSIDTQYF	TGTGCCAGCTCACGGACAGGGTCGATAGATACGCAGTATTTT
TRBV19	.	.	TRBJ2-3	CASRSGSTDTQYF	TGTGCCAGTAGGAGCGGAAGCACAGATACGCAGTATTTT
TRBV28	few	TRBD2	TRBJ2-3	CASSTTSGTGTDTQYF	TGTGCCAGCAGTACGACTAGCGGGACCGGCACAGATACGCAGTATTTT
TRBV12-3/TRBV12-4	.	TRBD1	TRBJ2-4	CASSQQGILAKNIQYF	TGTGCCAGCAGTCAACAGGGGATACTAGCCAAAAACATTCAGTACTTC
TRBV30	.	TRBD1	TRBJ1-5	CAWNGPTGDRNQPQHF	TGTGCCTGGAATGGCCCTACAGGGGATCGCAATCAGCCCCAGCATTTT
TRBV30	few	.	TRBJ1-6	CAWTGAGPLHF	TGTGCCTGGACAGGGGCGGGACCCCTCCACTTT
TRBV6-2/TRBV6-3	few	.	TRBJ1-4	CASSYRASYDEKLFF	TGTGCCAGCAGTTACCGCGCCTCCTACGACGAAAAACTGTTTTTT
TRBV20-1	many	TRBD1	TRBJ2-5	CSARVTGTKTQYF	TGCAGTGCTAGAGTGACAGGGACAAAGACCCAGTACTTC
TRBV28	few	.	TRBJ2-7	CASFQTGRTYEQYF	TGTGCCAGCTTTCAGACAGGGAGGACCTACGAGCAGTACTTC
TRBV5-1	few	.	TRBJ1-6	CASRSVLNSPLHF	TGCGCCAGCAGATCGGTTTTAAATTCACCCCTCCACTTT
TRBV5-1	.	TRBD1	TRBJ2-2	CASSSAGQGTGELFF	TGCGCCAGCAGCTCAGCGGGACAGGGAACCGGGGAGCTGTTTTTT
TRBV28	.	.	TRBJ1-1	CASSLIKGITEAFF	TGTGCCAGCAGTTTAATCAAGGGAATCACTGAAGCTTTCTTT
TRBV12-3/TRBV12-4	many	.	TRBJ2-7	CASSREWGSFDPYEQYF	TGTGCCAGCAGTAGAGAGTGGGGTTCGTTCGACCCCTACGAGCAGTACTTC
TRBV5-6	.	TRBD1	TRBJ2-7	CASSFGTAFYEQYF	TGTGCCAGCAGCTTCGGGACAGCCTTCTACGAGCAGTACTTC
TRBV5-1	.	TRBD1	TRBJ2-3	CASSRTGGTTDTQYF	TGCGCCAGCAGCAGGACAGGGGGCACCACAGATACGCAGTATTTT
TRBV6-5	few	TRBD2	TRBJ2-1	CASSYSRLAGPNEQFF	TGTGCCAGCAGTTACTCGAGACTAGCGGGTCCTAATGAGCAGTTCTTC
TRBV18	few	TRBD1	TRBJ1-3	CASSSDRGLSGNTIYF	TGTGCCAGCTCATCAGACAGGGGGCTTTCTGGAAACACCATATATTTT
TRBV2	many	.	TRBJ2-5	CASSDGRYQETQYF	TGTGCCAGCAGTGACGGCAGGTACCAAGAGACCCAGTACTTC
TRBV27	.	.	TRBJ2-7	CASTYPPPREKHYEQYF	TGTGCCAGCACCTACCCCCCACCACGAGAAAAACACTACGAGCAGTACTTC
TRBV9	.	TRBD1	TRBJ2-7	CASSVGGGRGRPRYEQYF	TGTGCCAGCAGCGTAGGAGGGGGCAGGGGGCGTCCTCGCTACGAGCAGTACTTC
TRBV20-1	few	.	TRBJ2-7	CSARDLTGSSYEQYF	TGCAGTGCTAGAGATCTGACGGGAAGCTCCTACGAGCAGTACTTC
TRBV7-6	.	TRBD2	TRBJ2-2	CASSGIRTSGQPSNTGELFF	TGTGCCAGCAGCGGGATACGGACTAGCGGACAACCTTCGAACACCGGGGAGCTGTTTTTT